This T cell receptor (beta chain) was sequenced in a study of response to subunit inactivated influenza vaccine. This clonotype was recorded at least ten times. Its antigen is not known. Study observations and caveats: Only a handful of new T cells, the authors suggested, are recruited with each seasonal influenza vaccination.

J gave up 3 bases and V 6 bases, and 10 bases lay outside the gene matches. There are 15 residues in the CDR3. TCRdb re-analysed the RT-PCR reads in MiXCR, keeping a single row per CDR3 protein. The sample records about 780,000 distinct CDR3 sequences, roughly 18% being singletons. The J gene is TRBJ2-5, the V gene TRBV12-3 or TRBV12-4; 7 nucleotides line up with TRBD2. This specimen was PBMCs from blood, taken less than 6 days after vaccination. The receptor was isolated from a man aged 45-65 years who received an inactivated influenza vaccine. The CDR3 region is CASSYTLAGKETQYF. The CDR3, as DNA: TGTGCCAGCAGCTACACATTAGCGGGCAAAGAGACCCAGTACTTC.